A selection of T cell receptor beta chains follows, all from one sample in a study of CD8 T cells in ankylosing spondylitis. TCRdb reprocessed the 5' RACE reads via MiXCR and lists one record per CDR3 protein. The data show about 120,000 distinct CDR3 sequences, approximately 14% seen once. The sequenced sample was blood, either unsorted or a sorted T cell fraction (not recorded which). The receptors were sampled from a female donor with ankylosing spondylitis or in good health (not recorded which). The conserved cysteine and the conserved F or W are not part of the CDR3 here.

>TRBJ2-6|TRBV5-1
ASSLAGAGANVLT
>TRBJ2-5|TRBV29-1
SVEIRVQETQY
>TRBJ2-1|TRBV7-2
ASSGSSYNEQF
>TRBJ2-1|TRBV6-2/TRBV6-3
ASSGTSPHNEQF
>TRBJ2-5|TRBV7-2
ASSFRGDQETQY
>TRBJ2-1|TRBV23-1
ASSHRGFAGGPNEQF
>TRBJ2-1|TRBV12-3/TRBV12-4
ASSSSGGAFEQF
>TRBJ2-1|TRBV30
AWSVMAYNEQF
>TRBJ1-2|TRBV7-2
ASSSRTSSRT
>TRBJ1-3|TRBV5-1
ANSPGVAGNTIY
>TRBJ1-6|TRBV20-1
SARGFSDNSPLH
>TRBJ1-5|TRBV19
ASSTTHRGRQPQH